This TCR beta chain comes out of a study of blood T cell dynamics during melanoma immunotherapy. Trimming removed 3 bases from V and 5 bases from J; junction bases left unmatched: 7. Germline V lookup: CDR1 SGDLS, CDR2 YYNGEE. The CDR3 length is 15 residues. The table came from immunoSEQ multiplex PCR; TCRdb's copy has only in-frame clones and leaves some out. The table lists about 7,200 clones, about 85% of them singletons, with more than 30% in the top ten. Specified time point: week 3, after first cycle of checkpoint inhibitor. This clonotype was sampled from a human donor with melanoma. Some clones in this sample may be carry-over from other donors' samples. The sequenced sample was blood, obtained from a patient treated with checkpoint blockade. This chain connects TRBV9 to TRBJ2-5; 10 bases match TRBD2. Written as DNA, the CDR3 is TGTGCCAGCAGCGGCGCTAGCGGGGGATTGGAGACCCAGTACTTC. It encodes CASSGASGGLETQYF.